This is a list of T cell receptor beta chains from one sample in a study of early T cells in non-severe SARS-CoV-2 infection. TCRdb independently ran MiXCR on the 5' RACE reads; one entry per CDR3 protein. This sample has tens of thousands of distinct CDR3 sequences, with 8% to 10% found just once. The sequenced sample consisted of whole blood. These receptors were obtained from an adult who was a healthcare worker with PCR-confirmed SARS-CoV-2 infection or an uninfected control (not recorded which). Each CDR3 is given with its conserved first and last residue. A D gene is named only where the DNA matches it firmly. Size tells how often a clone was seen (once, few, many) or the class of an expanded clone, and some rows leave it out.

TRBJ2-1 | 14 | NA | TRBV6-6 | few | CASNRRGSGNEQFF | TGTGCCAGCAACCGCCGGGGAAGCGGCAATGAGCAGTTCTTC
TRBJ2-1 | 11 | TRBD2 | TRBV20-1 | NA | CSAPAGGQSVF | TGCAGTGCCCCTGCGGGGGGGCAGTCGGTCTTC
TRBJ2-3 | 18 | TRBD2 | TRBV5-1 | few | CASSLEGRLSGGTDTQYF | TGCGCCAGCAGCTTGGAAGGCCGGCTTAGCGGGGGCACAGATACGCAGTATTTT
TRBJ2-3 | 15 | TRBD1 | TRBV13 | many | CASSSGTGRSDTQYF | TGTGCCAGCAGCTCCGGGACAGGGAGGTCAGATACGCAGTATTTT
TRBJ2-2 | 16 | TRBD1 | TRBV7-9 | many | CASSLGPRTGAGELFF | TGTGCCAGCAGCTTAGGGCCTAGGACAGGGGCCGGGGAGCTGTTTTTT
TRBJ1-1 | 14 | NA | TRBV6-5 | many | CASSYSLGNTEAFF | TGTGCCAGCAGTTACTCCTTGGGGAACACTGAAGCTTTCTTT
TRBJ2-3 | 17 | NA | TRBV3-1 | many | CASSHVEPRTSTDTQYF | TGTGCCAGCAGCCACGTAGAGCCACGTACTAGCACAGATACGCAGTATTTT
TRBJ2-6 | 19 | NA | TRBV7-2 | many | CASSLVPPINPSGANVLTF | TGTGCCAGCAGCTTAGTACCCCCCATTAATCCCTCTGGGGCCAACGTCCTGACTTTC
TRBJ1-2 | 16 | NA | TRBV27 | many | CASSSHGTDFPYGYTF | TGTGCCAGCAGTTCCCACGGGACCGACTTCCCTTATGGCTACACCTTC
TRBJ2-1 | 11 | NA | TRBV29-1 | many | CSVPSNQKRFF | TGCAGCGTTCCCTCGAACCAGAAAAGGTTCTTC
TRBJ1-5 | 17 | NA | TRBV28 | NA | CASSPRLLQGINQPQHF | TGTGCCAGCAGCCCTCGACTTTTACAGGGAATTAATCAGCCCCAGCATTTT
TRBJ1-1 | 13 | TRBD1 | TRBV20-1 | many | CSARTGGETEAFF | TGCAGTGCCCGGACAGGGGGCGAGACTGAAGCTTTCTTT
TRBJ2-1 | 13 | NA | TRBV20-1 | few | CSAWGSSYNEQFF | TGCAGTGCTTGGGGGAGCTCCTACAATGAGCAGTTCTTC
TRBJ2-7 | 15 | NA | TRBV4-1 | many | CASSQDGRTPYEQYF | TGCGCCAGCAGCCAAGATGGCAGGACCCCCTACGAGCAGTACTTC
TRBJ2-1 | 15 | NA | TRBV5-1 | few | CASSLATGSLNEQFF | TGCGCCAGCAGCTTGGCTACAGGTAGTTTGAATGAGCAGTTCTTC
TRBJ2-7 | 13 | NA | TRBV7-2 | NA | CASSPTFSYEQYF | TGTGCCAGCAGCCCAACATTCTCCTACGAGCAGTACTTC
TRBJ2-3 | 17 | NA | TRBV5-3 | NA | CARSLATGVTSTDTQYF | TGTGCCAGAAGCCTGGCCACGGGGGTAACTAGCACAGATACGCAGTATTTT
TRBJ1-3 | 13 | TRBD1 | TRBV10-3 | NA | CAIRGTGENTIYF | TGTGCCATCAGGGGGACAGGGGAAAACACCATATATTTT
TRBJ2-6 | 15 | NA | TRBV5-8 | many | CASSPRVSGANVLTF | TGTGCCAGCAGCCCTAGGGTTTCTGGGGCCAACGTCCTGACTTTC
TRBJ1-3 | 17 | NA | TRBV20-1 | many | CSARDRLRGRSGNTIYF | TGCAGTGCTAGAGATAGATTGCGGGGTCGCTCTGGAAACACCATATATTTT
TRBJ2-7 | 15 | NA | TRBV7-2 | many | CASSLGPTHYTEQYF | TGTGCCAGCAGCTTAGGGCCGACTCACTATACCGAGCAGTACTTC
TRBJ1-2 | 12 | NA | TRBV2 | NA | CASSADSPPLTF | TGTGCCAGCAGTGCCGACAGTCCCCCGCTCACCTTC
TRBJ1-5 | 16 | TRBD1 | TRBV11-2 | many | CASSPWDRTFNQPQHF | TGTGCCAGCAGCCCGTGGGACAGGACTTTCAATCAGCCCCAGCATTTT
TRBJ1-4 | 10 | NA | TRBV29-1 | few | CSVADEKLFF | TGCAGCGTTGCCGATGAAAAACTGTTTTTT
TRBJ1-1 | 15 | NA | TRBV6-5 | few | CASSYAGLKNTEAFF | TGTGCCAGCAGTTACGCGGGACTGAAGAACACTGAAGCTTTCTTT
TRBJ2-1 | 19 | NA | TRBV7-2 | NA | CASSLLRGLAFSSYNEQFF | TGTGCCAGCAGCTTGCTGAGGGGTCTTGCCTTTTCGTCCTACAATGAGCAGTTCTTC
TRBJ2-7 | 11 | NA | TRBV6-2/TRBV6-3 | NA | CASSESYEQYF | TGTGCCAGCAGTGAGAGTTACGAGCAGTACTTC
TRBJ2-1 | 14 | TRBD1 | TRBV5-1 | many | CASSPGQSYNEQFF | TGCGCCAGCAGTCCGGGACAGTCCTACAATGAGCAGTTCTTC
TRBJ2-2 | 14 | NA | TRBV7-3 | many | CASSLQGLSGELFF | TGTGCCAGCAGCTTACAGGGATTGTCCGGGGAGCTGTTTTTT
TRBJ1-5 | 11 | NA | TRBV6-6 | NA | CASSFGQPQHF | TGTGCCAGCAGTTTTGGTCAGCCCCAGCATTTT
TRBJ2-1 | 17 | NA | TRBV19 | many | CASTRARGGNSYNEQFF | TGTGCCAGTACCCGGGCTAGGGGAGGAAACTCCTACAATGAGCAGTTCTTC
TRBJ1-3 | 16 | NA | TRBV7-3 | many | CASSLHPPGAGNTIYF | TGTGCCAGCAGCTTACACCCTCCTGGGGCTGGAAACACCATATATTTT
TRBJ1-5 | 15 | TRBD1 | TRBV11-2 | many | CASSPGTGINQPQHF | TGTGCCAGCAGCCCAGGGACAGGGATCAATCAGCCCCAGCATTTT
TRBJ1-1 | 17 | TRBD1 | TRBV18 | many | CASSPLGQGVLGTEAFF | TGTGCCAGCTCACCACTAGGACAGGGTGTATTGGGCACTGAAGCTTTCTTT
TRBJ2-1 | 15 | TRBD1 | TRBV13 | few | CASSFRDRDLNEQFF | TGTGCCAGCAGCTTCAGGGACAGGGATTTAAATGAGCAGTTCTTC
TRBJ2-7 | 13 | TRBD1 | TRBV6-5 | NA | CASSLGQDSEQYF | TGTGCCAGCAGTTTAGGACAGGACAGCGAGCAGTACTTC
TRBJ2-7 | 11 | NA | TRBV29-1 | few | CSAAQGHEQYF | TGCAGCGCTGCACAGGGCCACGAGCAGTACTTC
TRBJ2-7 | 13 | NA | TRBV10-3 | NA | CAISLRSPREQYF | TGTGCCATCTCATTGAGGTCCCCGCGCGAGCAGTACTTC
TRBJ2-7 | 15 | TRBD1 | TRBV11-2 | few | CASSTPRDRSHEQYF | TGTGCCAGCAGCACGCCCCGGGACAGGTCCCACGAGCAGTACTTC
TRBJ1-6 | 13 | NA | TRBV14 | few | CASSPGRVEPLHF | TGTGCCAGCAGCCCCGGGAGGGTGGAACCCCTCCACTTT
TRBJ2-3 | 15 | TRBD2 | TRBV6-1 | medium-sized | CASSEASGGGYTQYF | TGTGCCAGCAGTGAAGCGAGCGGGGGAGGATATACGCAGTATTTT
TRBJ1-4 | 11 | NA | TRBV6-5 | many | CASGLGRKLFF | TGTGCCAGCGGATTGGGGAGAAAACTGTTTTTT